The 3 T cell receptor beta chains reported below all come from one sample, sequenced in a study of blood T cell repertoires in COVID-19. The method was immunoSEQ multiplex PCR; TCRdb's version includes in-frame clones alone and lacks a portion of them. Here the sample spans about 110,000 clones, around 81% being singletons. The source material was peripheral blood. The receptors were gathered from a woman aged 70-85 years with acute or convalescent COVID-19.

This clone was found once. This sequence joins TRBV7-8 and TRBJ1-4, with 10 bases lining up with TRBD1. The germline V gene encodes CDR1 SGHVS and CDR2 FQNEAQ. The trim removed 5 bases at V and 3 bases at J, leaving 12 bases unmatched. The CDR3 runs to 18 residues. The CDR3 DNA follows: TGTGCCAGCAGCCCCGGGACAGGGGACTACCGGGCTAATGAAAAACTGTTTTTT. This gives the protein CASSPGTGDYRANEKLFF.

In this sample, this clone turned up once. CDR3 sequence reads: CASTEGARDEQFF. The CDR3 bases are TGTGCCAGTACGGAGGGGGCGCGGGATGAGCAGTTCTTC. The rearrangement uses TRBV19 and TRBJ2-1, with D maybe TRBD1 (7 bases). Trimming pared 7 bases from V and 8 bases from J, leaving 15 bases between. This CDR3 contains 13 residues. Germline V gene sequence: CDR1 LNHDA, CDR2 SQIVND (reference sequence).

V usage is TRBV29-1 and J usage is TRBJ2-5; D call uncertain. Germline CDR1 SQVTM, CDR2 ANQGSEA. The CDR3 covers 11 residues. V was cut by 5 bases and J by 4 bases, with 8 bases left in between. As DNA, the CDR3 is TGCAGCGTTCCTTCGGGAGAGACCCAGTACTTC. This encodes CSVPSGETQYF. Drawing the rest from reference TRBV29-1 and TRBJ2-5, the complete variable domain is SAVISQKPSRDICQRGTSLTIQCQVDSQVTMMFWYRQQPGQSLTLIATANQGSEATYESGFVIDKFPISRPNLTFSTLTVSNMSPEDSSIYLCSVPSGETQYFGPGTRLLVL.